This TCR beta chain was recorded in a study of T cells in Graves' hyperthyroidism and ophthalmopathy. This clonotype was observed at least ten times. Its target is unknown. CDR1 is MNHEY, CDR2 SMNVEV, per germline (reference sequence). V lost 3 bases and J 6 bases, leaving 12 bases between the germline ends. This CDR3 has 14 residues. Based on clinical symptoms, serum thyroxine and TRAb, thyroid ultrasound and orbital computed tomography, diagnoses were reached. Fresh peripheral blood, 7.5 to 10 ml, yielded the PBMCs. Authors of the study amplified TCR beta CDR3 regions from RNA transcripts. HTBI primers were used for first-round RT-PCR of the TCR CDR3. Using its own MiXCR run on the multiplex PCR reads, TCRdb lists one record per CDR3 protein. The data contain a few hundred thousand distinct CDR3 sequences, less than 20% of them singletons. Study-level findings and limits: Researchers report that a 13 V-J model separated ophthalmopathy from stable hyperthyroidism.

The sequencing sample was made of blood. V is TRBV27 and J is TRBJ2-1; D is unresolved. The TCR sequence derives from a young woman with Graves' hyperthyroidism. The CDR3 loop is CASSFRGLGNEQFF. The CDR3 DNA reads TGTGCCAGCAGTTTTCGTGGGTTGGGCAATGAGCAGTTCTTC.